This T cell receptor (beta chain) was obtained from a study of CD8+CD57+ T cells in acquired aplastic anemia. Genomic DNA was employed as the template in profiling TCR beta VDJ and CDR3. A single record per CDR3 protein comes from TCRdb applying MiXCR to the reads. The profile covers about 170,000 distinct CDR3 sequences, with 55% to 80% appearing a single time and over 40% taken by the ten largest. Sequenced: sorted CD4+, CD8+, or CD8+CD57+ T cells (not recorded which) from PBMCs. The clonotype comes from a human donor in good health.

As DNA, the CDR3 is TGCGCCAGCAGCTTGGGACAGGGCAATGAGCAGTTCTTC. It is translated as CASSLGQGNEQFF. This chain links TRBV5-1 with TRBJ2-1; 7 positions match TRBD1. V gave up 0 bases and J gave up 6 bases; unmatched junction bases: 0. Per germline, CDR1 SGHRS and CDR2 YFSETQ. CDR3 length: 13 amino acids.